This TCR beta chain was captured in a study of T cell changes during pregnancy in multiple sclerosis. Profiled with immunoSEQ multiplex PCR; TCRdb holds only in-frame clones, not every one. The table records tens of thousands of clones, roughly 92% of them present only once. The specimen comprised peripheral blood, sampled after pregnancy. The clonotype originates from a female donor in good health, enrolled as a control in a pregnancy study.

The CDR3 DNA reads TGTGCCAGCAGCTCCCCGGGACTAGCGGAAGAGACCCAGTACTTC. As protein: CASSSPGLAEETQYF. The rearrangement uses TRBV7-9 and TRBJ2-5, with 11 bases that match TRBD2. Germline V gene data show CDR1 as SEHNR and CDR2 as FQNEAQ (reference sequence). J gave up 3 bases and V 4 bases, and 4 bases lay outside the gene matches. The CDR3 extends over 15 amino acids.